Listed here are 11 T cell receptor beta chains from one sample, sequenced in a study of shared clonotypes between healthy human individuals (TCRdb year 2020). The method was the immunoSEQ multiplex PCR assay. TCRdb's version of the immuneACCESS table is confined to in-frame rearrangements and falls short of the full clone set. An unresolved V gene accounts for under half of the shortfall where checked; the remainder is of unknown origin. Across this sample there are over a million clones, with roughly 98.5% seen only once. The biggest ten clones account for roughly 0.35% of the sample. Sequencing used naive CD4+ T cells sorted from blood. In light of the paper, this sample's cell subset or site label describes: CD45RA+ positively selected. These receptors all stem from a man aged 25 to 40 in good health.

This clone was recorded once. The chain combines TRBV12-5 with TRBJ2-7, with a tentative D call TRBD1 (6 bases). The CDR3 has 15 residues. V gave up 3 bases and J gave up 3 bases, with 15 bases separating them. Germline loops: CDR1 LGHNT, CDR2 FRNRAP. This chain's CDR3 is CASGFPSRTDYEQYF. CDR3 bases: TGTGCTAGTGGTTTCCCCTCCAGGACAGACTACGAGCAGTACTTC.

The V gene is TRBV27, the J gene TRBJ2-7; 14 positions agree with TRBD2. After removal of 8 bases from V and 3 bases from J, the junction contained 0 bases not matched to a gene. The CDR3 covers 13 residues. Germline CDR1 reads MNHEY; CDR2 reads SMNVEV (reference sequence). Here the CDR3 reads CASGLAGGYEQYF. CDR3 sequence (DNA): TGTGCCAGCGGACTAGCGGGAGGCTACGAGCAGTACTTC.

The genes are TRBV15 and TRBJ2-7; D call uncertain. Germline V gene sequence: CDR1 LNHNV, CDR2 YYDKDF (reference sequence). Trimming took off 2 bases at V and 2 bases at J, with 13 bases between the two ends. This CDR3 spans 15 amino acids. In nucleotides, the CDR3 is TGTGCCACCAGCAGACGAGGCGGAACCCCCTACGAGCAGTACTTC. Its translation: CATSRRGGTPYEQYF.

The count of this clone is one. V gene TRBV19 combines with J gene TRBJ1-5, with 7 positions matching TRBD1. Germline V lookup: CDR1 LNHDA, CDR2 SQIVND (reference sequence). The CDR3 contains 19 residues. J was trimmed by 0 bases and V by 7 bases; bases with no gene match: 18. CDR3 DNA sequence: TGTGCCAGTAACACTGCCCCGGGACAGAGATCTTATAGCAATCAGCCCCAGCATTTT. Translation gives CASNTAPGQRSYSNQPQHF. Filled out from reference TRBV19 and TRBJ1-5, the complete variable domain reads DGGITQSPKYLFRKEGQNVTLSCEQNLNHDAMYWYRQDPGQGLRLIYYSQIVNDFQKGDIAEGYSVSREKKESFPLTVTSAQKNPTAFYLCASNTAPGQRSYSNQPQHFGDGTRLSIL.

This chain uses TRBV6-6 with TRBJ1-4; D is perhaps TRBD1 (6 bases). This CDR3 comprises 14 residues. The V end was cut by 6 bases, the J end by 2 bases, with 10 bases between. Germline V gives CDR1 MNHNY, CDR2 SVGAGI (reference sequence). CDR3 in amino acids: CASSKQGTNEKLFF. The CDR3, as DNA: TGTGCCAGCAGCAAACAGGGCACTAATGAAAAACTGTTTTTT.

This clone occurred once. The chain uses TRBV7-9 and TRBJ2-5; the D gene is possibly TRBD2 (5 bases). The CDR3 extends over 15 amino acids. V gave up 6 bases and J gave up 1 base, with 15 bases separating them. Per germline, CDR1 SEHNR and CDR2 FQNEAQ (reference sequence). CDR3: CASRPGLTRQETQYF. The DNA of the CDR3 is TGTGCCAGCAGGCCAGGACTCACCCGCCAAGAGACCCAGTACTTC.

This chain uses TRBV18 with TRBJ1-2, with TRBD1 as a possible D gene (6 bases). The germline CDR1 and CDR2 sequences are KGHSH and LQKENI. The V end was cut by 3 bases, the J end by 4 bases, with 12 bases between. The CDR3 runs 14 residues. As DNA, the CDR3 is TGTGCCAGCTCACCGTCGGACAGACGCTATGGCTACACCTTC. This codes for CASSPSDRRYGYTF.

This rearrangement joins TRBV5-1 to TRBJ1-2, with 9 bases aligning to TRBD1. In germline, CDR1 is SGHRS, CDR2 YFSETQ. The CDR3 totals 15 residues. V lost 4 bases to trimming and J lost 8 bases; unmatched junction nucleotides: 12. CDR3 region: CASSLSRTGAGGYTF. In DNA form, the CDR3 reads TGCGCCAGCAGCCTGTCGAGGACAGGGGCGGGAGGCTACACCTTC.

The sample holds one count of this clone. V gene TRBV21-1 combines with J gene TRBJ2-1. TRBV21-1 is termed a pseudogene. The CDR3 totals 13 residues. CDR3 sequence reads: CASSLLGYNEQFF. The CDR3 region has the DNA TGTGCCAGCAGTCTCCTTGGGTACAATGAGCAGTTCTTC.

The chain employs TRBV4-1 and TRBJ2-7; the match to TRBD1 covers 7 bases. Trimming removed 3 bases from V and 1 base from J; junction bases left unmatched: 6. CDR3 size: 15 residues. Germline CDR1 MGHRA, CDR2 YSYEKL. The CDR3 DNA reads TGCGCCAGCAGCCAGTGGGGACAGTCATCCTACGAGCAGTACTTC. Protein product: CASSQWGQSSYEQYF.

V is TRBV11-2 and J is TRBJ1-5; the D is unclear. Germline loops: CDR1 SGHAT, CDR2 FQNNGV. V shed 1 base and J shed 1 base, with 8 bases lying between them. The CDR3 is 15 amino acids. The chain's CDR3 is CASSLGSGSNQPQHF. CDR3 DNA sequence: TGTGCCAGCAGCTTAGGTTCTGGCAGCAATCAGCCCCAGCATTTT. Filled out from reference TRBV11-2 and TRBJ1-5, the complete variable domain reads EAGVAQSPRYKIIEKRQSVAFWCNPISGHATLYWYQQILGQGPKLLIQFQNNGVVDDSQLPKDRFSAERLKGVDSTLKIQPAKLEDSAVYLCASSLGSGSNQPQHFGDGTRLSIL.